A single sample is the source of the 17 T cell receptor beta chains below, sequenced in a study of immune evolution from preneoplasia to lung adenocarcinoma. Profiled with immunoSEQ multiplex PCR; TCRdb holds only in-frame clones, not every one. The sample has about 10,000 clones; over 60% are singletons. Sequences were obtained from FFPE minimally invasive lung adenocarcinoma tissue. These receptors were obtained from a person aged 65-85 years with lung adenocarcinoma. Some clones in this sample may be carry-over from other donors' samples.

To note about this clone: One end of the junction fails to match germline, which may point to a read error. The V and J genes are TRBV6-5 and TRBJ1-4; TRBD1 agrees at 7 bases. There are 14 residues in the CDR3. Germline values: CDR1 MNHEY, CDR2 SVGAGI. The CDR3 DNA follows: TGTGCCGGCAGGCAAGGGGGCGGTGATGAAAAACTGTTTTTT. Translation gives CAGRQGGGDEKLFF.

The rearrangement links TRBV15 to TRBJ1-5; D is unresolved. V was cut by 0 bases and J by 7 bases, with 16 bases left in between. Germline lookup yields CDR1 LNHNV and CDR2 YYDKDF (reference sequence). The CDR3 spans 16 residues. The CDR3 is CATSRDVAGAGQPQHF. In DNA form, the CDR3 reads TGTGCCACCAGCAGAGATGTAGCAGGAGCAGGACAGCCCCAGCATTTT. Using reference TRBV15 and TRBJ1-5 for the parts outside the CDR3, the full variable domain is DAMVIQNPRYQVTQFGKPVTLSCSQTLNHNVMYWYQQKSSQAPKLLFHYYDKDFNNEADTPDNFQSRRPNTSFCFLDIRSPGLGDTAMYLCATSRDVAGAGQPQHFGDGTRLSIL.

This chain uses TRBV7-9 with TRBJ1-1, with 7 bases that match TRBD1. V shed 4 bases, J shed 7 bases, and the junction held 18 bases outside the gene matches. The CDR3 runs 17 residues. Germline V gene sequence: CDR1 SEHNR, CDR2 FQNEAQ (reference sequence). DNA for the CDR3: TGTGCCAGCAGCTCTTTCACCGGGACAGAATTTTTGGATGAAGCTTTCTTT. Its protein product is CASSSFTGTEFLDEAFF.

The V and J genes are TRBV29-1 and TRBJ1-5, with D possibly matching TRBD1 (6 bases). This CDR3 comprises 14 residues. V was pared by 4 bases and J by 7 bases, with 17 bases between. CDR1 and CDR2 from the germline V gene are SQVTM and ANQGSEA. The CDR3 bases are TGCAGCGTTGGTTTGGGGGCCCACGGGCAGCCCCAGCATTTT. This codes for CSVGLGAHGQPQHF.

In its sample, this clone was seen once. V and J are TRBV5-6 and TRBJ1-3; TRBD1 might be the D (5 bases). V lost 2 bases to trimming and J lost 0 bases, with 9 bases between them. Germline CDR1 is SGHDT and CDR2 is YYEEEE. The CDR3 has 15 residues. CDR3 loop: CASSFARASGNTIYF. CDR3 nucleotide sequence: TGTGCCAGCAGCTTCGCCAGGGCCTCTGGAAACACCATATATTTT.

The CDR3 DNA is TGTGCCAGCTCATCGGGACAGGGATATGGCTACACCTTC. This codes for CASSSGQGYGYTF. V usage is TRBV18 and J usage is TRBJ1-2; 9 bases are a match to TRBD1. V lost 5 bases and J lost 5; bases outside the gene matches: 3. CDR1 is KGHSH and CDR2 is LQKENI in the germline V gene. The CDR3 has 13 residues.

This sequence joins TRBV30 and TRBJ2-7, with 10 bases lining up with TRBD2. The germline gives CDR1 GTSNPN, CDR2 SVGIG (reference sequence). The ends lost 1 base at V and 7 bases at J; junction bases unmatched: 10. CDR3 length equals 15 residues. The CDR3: CAWSGSSGRAEEQYF. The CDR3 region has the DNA TGTGCCTGGAGTGGTAGCAGCGGGAGGGCCGAAGAGCAGTACTTC.

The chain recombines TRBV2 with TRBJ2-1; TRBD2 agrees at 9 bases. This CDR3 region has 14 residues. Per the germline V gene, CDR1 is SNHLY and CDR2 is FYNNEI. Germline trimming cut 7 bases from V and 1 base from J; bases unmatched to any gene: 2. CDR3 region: CASTSGASYNEQFF. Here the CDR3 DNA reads TGTGCCAGCACTAGCGGGGCGTCCTACAATGAGCAGTTCTTC.

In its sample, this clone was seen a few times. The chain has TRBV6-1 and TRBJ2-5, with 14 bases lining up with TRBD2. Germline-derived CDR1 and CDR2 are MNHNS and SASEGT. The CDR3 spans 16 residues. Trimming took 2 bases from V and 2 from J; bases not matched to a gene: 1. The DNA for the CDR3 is TGTGCCAGCAGTGAATGGACTAGCGGGGGGCAAGAGACCCAGTACTTC. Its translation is CASSEWTSGGQETQYF.

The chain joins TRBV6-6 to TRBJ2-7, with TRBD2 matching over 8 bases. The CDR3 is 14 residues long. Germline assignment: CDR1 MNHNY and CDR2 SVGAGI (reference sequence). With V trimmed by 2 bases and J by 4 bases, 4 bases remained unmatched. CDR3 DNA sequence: TGTGCCAGCAGTTACATCAGCGGGGGTTACGAGCAGTACTTC. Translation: CASSYISGGYEQYF.

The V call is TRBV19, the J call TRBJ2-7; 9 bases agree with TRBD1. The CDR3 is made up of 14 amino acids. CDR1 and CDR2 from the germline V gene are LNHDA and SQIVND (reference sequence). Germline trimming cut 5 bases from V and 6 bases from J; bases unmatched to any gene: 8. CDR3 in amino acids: CASSSWDRAGEQYF. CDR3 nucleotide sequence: TGTGCCAGTAGTTCCTGGGACAGGGCGGGCGAGCAGTACTTC.

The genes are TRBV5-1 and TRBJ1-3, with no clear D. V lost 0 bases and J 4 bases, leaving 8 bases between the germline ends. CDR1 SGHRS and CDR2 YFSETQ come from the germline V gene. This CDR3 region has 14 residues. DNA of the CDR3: TGCGCCAGCAGCTTGGCCCCGGGGGGAAACACCATATATTTT. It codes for CASSLAPGGNTIYF.

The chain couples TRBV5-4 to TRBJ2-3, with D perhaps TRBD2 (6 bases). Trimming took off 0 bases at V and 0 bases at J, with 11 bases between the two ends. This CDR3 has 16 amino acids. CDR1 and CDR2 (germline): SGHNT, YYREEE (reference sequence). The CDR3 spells CASSLAASESTDTQYF. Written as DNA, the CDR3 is TGTGCCAGCAGCTTGGCCGCTAGCGAAAGCACAGATACGCAGTATTTT.

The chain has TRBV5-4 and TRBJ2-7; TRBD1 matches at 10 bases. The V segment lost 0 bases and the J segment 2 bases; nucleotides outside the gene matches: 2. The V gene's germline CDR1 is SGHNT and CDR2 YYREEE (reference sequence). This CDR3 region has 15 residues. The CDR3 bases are TGTGCCAGCAGCTTGGCCGGGACAGGGGCCTACGAGCAGTACTTC. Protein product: CASSLAGTGAYEQYF.

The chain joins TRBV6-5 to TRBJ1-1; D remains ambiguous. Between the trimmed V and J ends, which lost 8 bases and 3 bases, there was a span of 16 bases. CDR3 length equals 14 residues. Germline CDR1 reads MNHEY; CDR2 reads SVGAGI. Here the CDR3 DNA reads TGTGCCAGCCGGATCGGGAGGCTGGACACTGAAGCTTTCTTT. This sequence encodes CASRIGRLDTEAFF.

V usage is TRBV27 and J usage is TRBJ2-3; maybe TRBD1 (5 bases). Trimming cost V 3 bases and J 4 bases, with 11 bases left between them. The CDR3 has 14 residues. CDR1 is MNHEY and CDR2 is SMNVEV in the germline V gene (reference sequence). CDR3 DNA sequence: TGTGCCAGCAGTTTTCGGCAGGGCGCAGATACGCAGTATTTT. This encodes CASSFRQGADTQYF.

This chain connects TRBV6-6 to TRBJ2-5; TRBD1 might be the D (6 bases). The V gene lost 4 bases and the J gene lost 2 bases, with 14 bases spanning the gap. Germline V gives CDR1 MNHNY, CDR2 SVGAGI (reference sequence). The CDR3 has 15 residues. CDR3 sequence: CASSFDPGTQETQYF. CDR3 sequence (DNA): TGTGCCAGCAGTTTCGATCCCGGGACACAAGAGACCCAGTACTTC.